This is a list of T cell receptor beta chains from one sample in a study of T-cell reconstitution after alpha-beta-depleted transplantation in children. TCRdb passed the PCR reads through MiXCR, listing each CDR3 protein once. Of approximately 510,000 distinct CDR3 sequences listed, around 17% were seen once; the top ten hold less than 4%. This specimen was PBMCs from the stem cell graft donor, taken from the stem cell graft. Source of these receptors: a human donor who donated a stem cell graft to a child with acute lymphoblastic leukemia. Both conserved end residues are part of each CDR3. Each record gives: clone size, D gene, V gene, J gene, CDR3 DNA, CDR3 protein. A D gene is named only where the DNA matches it firmly. Only some rows state a clone size, as once, few, many or a class for expanded clones.

.,.,TRBV15,TRBJ1-4,TGTGCCACCAGCAGGGACAGCGCAACTAATGAAAAACTGTTTTTT,CATSRDSATNEKLFF
.,.,TRBV15,TRBJ2-3,TGTGCCACCAGCAGAGATTGGAGAACAGATACGCAGTATTTT,CATSRDWRTDTQYF
.,.,TRBV29-1,TRBJ2-7,TGCAGCATCCGGGACGGGGGAGACGAGCAGTACTTC,CSIRDGGDEQYF
.,TRBD2,TRBV12-3/TRBV12-4,TRBJ2-3,TGTGCCAGCAGTTTAAGACTAGCGGATGGGGCGCAGTATTTT,CASSLRLADGAQYF
.,.,TRBV7-3,TRBJ1-1,TGTGCCAGCACCGGCCCAGGGAACACTGAAGCTTTCTTT,CASTGPGNTEAFF
.,.,TRBV24-1,TRBJ2-2,TGTGCCACCAGTGATCCCCCCTCCGGGTCGAACACCGGGGAGCTGTTTTTT,CATSDPPSGSNTGELFF
few,.,TRBV18,TRBJ1-1,TGTGCCAGCTCACCAGGGATGGCGGCTGAAGCTTTCTTT,CASSPGMAAEAFF
.,TRBD1,TRBV18,TRBJ2-7,TGTGCCAGCTCACCTGGACAGGCGGCCCCCTACGAGCAGTACTTC,CASSPGQAAPYEQYF
few,.,TRBV20-1,TRBJ2-1,TGCAGTGCTTTATACGGGCCTGGGATACATGAGCAGTTCTTC,CSALYGPGIHEQFF
.,.,TRBV9,TRBJ2-7,TGTGCCAGCAGCTTCAGCCAGGAGGAAGGCTACGAGCAGTACTTC,CASSFSQEEGYEQYF
.,.,TRBV13,TRBJ2-1,TGTGCCAGCAGCTCCGGGATGGCTGTCTACAATGAGCAGTTCTTC,CASSSGMAVYNEQFF
few,TRBD1,TRBV7-6,TRBJ2-7,TGTGCCAGCAGCTTCTTAGGACAGGACTACGAGCAGTACTTC,CASSFLGQDYEQYF
.,TRBD1,TRBV29-1,TRBJ1-1,TGCAGCGTTGGGGACAGGCCGAACACTGAAGCTTTCTTT,CSVGDRPNTEAFF
few,TRBD1,TRBV5-1,TRBJ2-2,TGCGCCAGCAGCTGGACAGGGGGCAACGGGGAGCTGTTTTTT,CASSWTGGNGELFF
few,TRBD1,TRBV5-1,TRBJ1-2,TGCGCCAGCAGCTTGGAAGCCGGGACAGGGATCTATGGCTACACCTTC,CASSLEAGTGIYGYTF
.,TRBD2,TRBV7-4,TRBJ2-7,TGTGCCAGCAGCCACTCCGGACTAGCGGGAAGCTACGAGCAGTACTTC,CASSHSGLAGSYEQYF
.,TRBD2,TRBV7-3,TRBJ2-1,TGTGCCAGCAGTCCCCTAGCGGTCAACTACAATGAGCAGTTCTTC,CASSPLAVNYNEQFF
.,.,TRBV25-1,TRBJ2-1,TGTGCCAGCAGTGAAAGGGCAGCAGCCTATGAGCAGTTCTTC,CASSERAAAYEQFF
many,.,TRBV7-9,TRBJ1-5,TGTGCCAGCAGCTTAGATGGGTACAATCAGCCCCAGCATTTT,CASSLDGYNQPQHF
.,.,TRBV7-6,TRBJ1-4,TGTGCCAGCAGCTTAGGGGCGATAATGGGTACTAATGAAAAACTGTTTTTT,CASSLGAIMGTNEKLFF
.,.,TRBV19,TRBJ1-5,TGTGCCAGTAGAAGAGGGGACTACGGCAATCAGCCCCAGCATTTT,CASRRGDYGNQPQHF
.,TRBD2,TRBV27,TRBJ2-7,TGTGCCAGCAGTTTAGGGACTAGCTCTGGCGAGCAGTACTTC,CASSLGTSSGEQYF
.,TRBD1,TRBV18,TRBJ1-6,TGTGCCAGCTCACCACCCGACAGGGCTACCTATAATTCACCCCTCCACTTT,CASSPPDRATYNSPLHF
.,TRBD2,TRBV7-8,TRBJ2-5,TGTGCCAGCAGCGTCCAGAGAAGACTAGCGGGGGAAGAGACCCAGTACTTC,CASSVQRRLAGEETQYF
many,.,TRBV5-8,TRBJ2-2,TGTGCCAGCAGCTTGGATACTCCGAACACCGGGGAGCTGTTTTTT,CASSLDTPNTGELFF
.,TRBD1,TRBV12-3/TRBV12-4,TRBJ2-7,TGTGCCAGCAGTTATACCGGGACAGTCGCCTACGAGCAGTACTTC,CASSYTGTVAYEQYF
few,TRBD1,TRBV5-6,TRBJ2-1,TGTGCCAGCAGCTGGGGGACAGGGGCCATCGATGAGCAGTTCTTC,CASSWGTGAIDEQFF
few,.,TRBV6-1,TRBJ2-5,TGTGCCAGCAGCGACGCGAGGTTTTTGGAGACCCAGTACTTC,CASSDARFLETQYF
.,.,TRBV24-1,TRBJ2-1,TGTGCCACCAGTGATTATTCCAGGGCGAGCTCCTACAATGAGCAGTTCTTC,CATSDYSRASSYNEQFF
few,.,TRBV30,TRBJ2-2,TGTGCCGAGGGGGGCAGGGACTTTGGCGGGGAGCTGTTTTTT,CAEGGRDFGGELFF